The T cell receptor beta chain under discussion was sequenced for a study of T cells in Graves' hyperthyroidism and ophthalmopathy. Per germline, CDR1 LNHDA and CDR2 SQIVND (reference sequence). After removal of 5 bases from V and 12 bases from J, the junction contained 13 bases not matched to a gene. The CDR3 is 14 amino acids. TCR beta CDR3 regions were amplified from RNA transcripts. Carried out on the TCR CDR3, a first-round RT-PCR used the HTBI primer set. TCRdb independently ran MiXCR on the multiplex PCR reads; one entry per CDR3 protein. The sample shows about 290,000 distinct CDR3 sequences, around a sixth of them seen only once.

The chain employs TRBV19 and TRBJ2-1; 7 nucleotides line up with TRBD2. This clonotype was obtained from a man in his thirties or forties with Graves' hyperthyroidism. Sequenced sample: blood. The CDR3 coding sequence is TGTGCCAGTAGTCCCTCGGAGGGGCGGGAGTCGCAGTTCTTC. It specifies CASSPSEGRESQFF.